This TCR beta chain was documented in a study of blood T cells in healthy people across ages. General study findings and limits: Estimates based on one million T cells were treated as lower bounds.

Each donor had about 9.6 milliliters of peripheral blood drawn. It was with a sample-barcoded 5' primer and a J-beta primer mix that a second PCR of about 6 to 12 cycles was run. The study obtained at least 2.5 million CDR3-containing paired-end reads from every sample. Using its own MiXCR run on the 5' RACE reads, TCRdb lists one record per CDR3 protein. The sample yields about 900,000 distinct CDR3 sequences, roughly 43% seen once. In this sample, this clonotype turned up a few times. Its antigen is still unknown. Trimming pared 7 bases from V and 2 bases from J, leaving 14 bases between. The germline V gene has CDR1 SQVTM and CDR2 ANQGSEA. The CDR3 is 13 amino acids.

The sequencing sample was made of blood. The V and J genes are TRBV29-1 and TRBJ1-2, with a weak D call TRBD1 (5 bases). The TCR originated in a young man in good health. The CDR3 coding sequence is TGCAGCGGTGGACGGGAGGGGAACTATGGCTACACCTTC. This encodes CSGGREGNYGYTF.